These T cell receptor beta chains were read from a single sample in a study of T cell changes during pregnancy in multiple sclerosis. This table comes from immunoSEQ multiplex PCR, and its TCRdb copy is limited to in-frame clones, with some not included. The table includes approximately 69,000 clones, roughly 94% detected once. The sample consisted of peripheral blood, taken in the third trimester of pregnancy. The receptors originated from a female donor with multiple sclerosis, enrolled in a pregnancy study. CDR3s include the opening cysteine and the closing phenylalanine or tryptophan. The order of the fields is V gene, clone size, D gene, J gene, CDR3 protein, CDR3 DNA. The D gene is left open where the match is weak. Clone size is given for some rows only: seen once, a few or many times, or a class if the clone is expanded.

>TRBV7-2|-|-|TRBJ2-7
CASSLGWGAYEQYF
TGTGCCAGCAGCTTAGGGTGGGGGGCCTACGAGCAGTACTTC
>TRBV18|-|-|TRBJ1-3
CASSPPSSHSGNTIYF
TGTGCCAGCTCACCACCCTCCAGTCACTCTGGAAACACCATATATTTT
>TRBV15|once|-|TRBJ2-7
CATKSQESSYEQYF
TGTGCCACCAAGTCACAGGAAAGCTCCTACGAGCAGTACTTC
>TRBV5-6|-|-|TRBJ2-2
CASSSRGGGELFF
TGTGCCAGCAGCAGCAGGGGTGGCGGGGAGCTGTTTTTT
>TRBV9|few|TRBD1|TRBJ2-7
CASSAGDRAVSEQYF
TGTGCCAGCAGCGCCGGGGACAGGGCCGTATCCGAGCAGTACTTC
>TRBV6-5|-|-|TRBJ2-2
CASRRQGGTGELFF
TGTGCCAGCAGGAGACAGGGAGGCACCGGGGAGCTGTTTTTT
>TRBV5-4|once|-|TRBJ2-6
CASSTQEYGSGANVLTF
TGTGCCAGCAGTACACAGGAGTATGGCTCTGGGGCCAACGTCCTGACTTTC
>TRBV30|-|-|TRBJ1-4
CAWTLDTEKLFF
TGTGCCTGGACCTTGGACACTGAAAAACTGTTTTTT
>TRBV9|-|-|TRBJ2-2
CASSVSRSGRDNGELFF
TGTGCCAGCAGCGTGAGCCGATCAGGCAGGGATAATGGGGAGCTGTTTTTT
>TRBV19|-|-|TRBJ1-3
CASSMGTSISGNTIYF
TGTGCCAGTAGTATGGGCACCTCGATCTCTGGAAACACCATATATTTT
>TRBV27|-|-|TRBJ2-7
CASRIRELSYEQYF
TGTGCCAGCAGGATCCGGGAGCTCTCCTACGAGCAGTACTTC
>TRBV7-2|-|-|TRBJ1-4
CASSPSGGTNEKLFF
TGTGCCAGCAGCCCCTCGGGGGGGACTAATGAAAAACTGTTTTTT
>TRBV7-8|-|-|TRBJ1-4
CASSLSHEKLFF
TGTGCCAGCAGCCTAAGCCATGAAAAACTGTTTTTT
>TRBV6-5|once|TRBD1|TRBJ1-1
CASRLDRVITEAFF
TGTGCCAGCAGACTTGACAGGGTCATCACTGAAGCTTTCTTT
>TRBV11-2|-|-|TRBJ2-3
CASSLVSADTQYF
TGTGCCAGCAGCTTAGTTTCAGCAGATACGCAGTATTTT
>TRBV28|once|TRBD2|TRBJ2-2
CASSPPGGAGGHTGELFF
TGTGCCAGCAGTCCGCCCGGAGGAGCGGGGGGGCACACCGGGGAGCTGTTTTTT